A single sample gave rise to the 8 T cell receptor beta chains below, sequenced in a study of graft-versus-host responses after intestinal transplantation. The repertoire was sequenced with immunoSEQ multiplex PCR; TCRdb's copy has only in-frame clones and lacks some. Of around 2,900 clones in the sample, roughly 91% were seen once. The sample consisted of bone marrow, taken 350 to 400 days after transplant. Every receptor here comes from a human patient who received an intestinal transplant, so some T cells may come from the graft donor.

This clone was found a few times. The rearrangement uses TRBV23-1 and TRBJ2-5; TRBD2 might be the D (5 bases). TRBV23-1 is an ORF, with its function uncertain. V was shortened by 11 bases and J by 2 bases, with 9 bases between the two germline ends. The CDR3 contains 11 residues. The CDR3 loop reads CAVAIQETQYF. Written as DNA, the CDR3 is TGCGCCGTAGCGATACAAGAGACCCAGTACTTC.

The chain uses TRBV14 and TRBJ2-5, with TRBD2 matching 11 bases. With 1 base clipped from V and 2 bases from J, the junction kept 15 bases outside the gene matches. The germline V gene encodes CDR1 SGHDN and CDR2 FVKESK. This CDR3 is built from 20 residues. This CDR3 is CASSQVGARLAGTLQETQYF. CDR3 coding DNA: TGTGCCAGCAGCCAAGTGGGGGCACGACTAGCGGGAACGTTACAAGAGACCCAGTACTTC.

The chain combines TRBV6-9 with TRBJ1-5; D is unresolved. The germline V gene encodes CDR1 MNHGY and CDR2 SVAAGI. CDR3 length equals 14 residues. V lost 3 bases and J lost 1, with 7 bases in between. CDR3 bases: TGTGCCAGCAGTTACGTAGACAGCAATCAGCCCCAGCATTTT. This gives the protein CASSYVDSNQPQHF.

The V call is TRBV4-1, the J call TRBJ2-1; D might be TRBD2 (5 bases). The germline V gene encodes CDR1 MGHRA and CDR2 YSYEKL. The germline V and J ends were trimmed by 4 bases and 1 base, with 11 bases remaining between them. The CDR3 has 15 residues. For the CDR3, the DNA is TGCGCCAGCAGCCCGGAGTGGACTTCCTACAATGAGCAGTTCTTC. This sequence encodes CASSPEWTSYNEQFF.

The chain links TRBV7-2 to TRBJ2-7, with D possibly TRBD1 on 5 matching bases. The CDR3 spans 14 residues. Between the trimmed V and J ends, which lost 5 bases and 4 bases, there was a span of 15 bases. Germline CDR1 is SGHTA and CDR2 is FQGNSA. CDR3 bases: TGTGCCAGCAGCCTATCAGGGAAGGTATACGAGCAGTACTTC. Translated, it gives CASSLSGKVYEQYF.

In this sample, this clone turned up once. The chain couples TRBV5-1 to TRBJ1-2; D perhaps matches TRBD1 (5 bases). The V end was cut by 0 bases, the J end by 0 bases, with 9 bases between. CDR3 length: 15 amino acids. Germline V gives CDR1 SGHRS, CDR2 YFSETQ. The CDR3, as DNA: TGCGCCAGCAGCTTGGCAGGGTTAGCTAACTATGGCTACACCTTC. Residues: CASSLAGLANYGYTF.

The rearrangement uses TRBV7-6 and TRBJ2-2; 15 bases align to TRBD2. Germline CDR1 is SGHVS and CDR2 is FNYEAQ. The CDR3 has 19 amino acids. J lost 0 bases, V lost 5 bases, and 7 bases had no gene match. CDR3 nucleotide sequence: TGTGCCAGCAGCCCCGGACTAGCGGGGGGGTTCGCGAACACCGGGGAGCTGTTTTTT. Amino acid sequence: CASSPGLAGGFANTGELFF.

This rearrangement joins TRBV6-9 to TRBJ1-2, with TRBD1 as a possible D gene (6 bases). CDR1 and CDR2 from the germline V gene are MNHGY and SVAAGI. The V end was cut by 5 bases, the J end by 5 bases, with 12 bases between. The CDR3 has 13 amino acids. The CDR3 loop reads CASSPDRLYGYTF. In DNA, the CDR3 is TGTGCCAGCAGTCCTGACAGGCTTTATGGCTACACCTTC.